A selection of T cell receptor beta chains follows, all from one sample in a study of T-cell memory formation after mild COVID-19. TCRdb re-called the 5' RACE reads with MiXCR, one entry per CDR3 protein. The sample has around 250,000 distinct CDR3 sequences, roughly 15% seen once. The sequencing sample was made of PBMCs or a T cell subset sorted from them (not recorded which). These receptors originate from a man between 18 and 35 years old who had mild COVID-19 (a few samples of this study predate the infection). Cell type and time point are not known. CDR3s include the opening cysteine and the closing phenylalanine or tryptophan. A D gene is named only where the DNA matches it firmly. Rows give clone size only sometimes, using once, few, many, or a class for an expanded clone.

V	J	size	D	length	CDR3	DNA
TRBV13	TRBJ2-7	few	.	15	CASSLGRGTNYEQYF	TGTGCCAGCAGCTTAGGGCGGGGTACCAACTACGAGCAGTACTTC
TRBV4-2	TRBJ1-6	few	.	15	CASSQDLGVNSPLHF	TGTGCCAGCAGCCAAGATTTGGGGGTTAATTCACCCCTCCACTTT
TRBV7-9	TRBJ2-1	.	TRBD1	13	CASQTGLYNEQFF	TGTGCCAGCCAGACAGGGCTATACAATGAGCAGTTCTTC
TRBV4-3	TRBJ1-1	.	.	15	CASSQDSRVNTEAFF	TGCGCCAGCAGCCAAGATTCTAGGGTGAACACTGAAGCTTTCTTT
TRBV6-5	TRBJ2-2	few	.	13	CACRGANTGELFF	TGTGCCTGCCGTGGGGCGAACACCGGGGAGCTGTTTTTT
TRBV28	TRBJ1-4	.	.	15	CASRDPGLTNEKLFF	TGTGCCAGCAGAGACCCGGGACTGACTAATGAAAAACTGTTTTTT
TRBV18	TRBJ2-7	few	TRBD2	21	CASSPSDSWTSAEGVSWVQYF	TGTGCCAGCTCACCCTCGGACAGCTGGACTAGCGCTGAGGGAGTCAGTTGGGTGCAGTACTTC
TRBV6-5	TRBJ2-5	.	.	15	CASSYLRGAKETQYF	TGTGCCAGCAGTTACTTACGCGGGGCGAAAGAGACCCAGTACTTC
TRBV9	TRBJ2-1	.	TRBD1	14	CASSVGQGGNEQFF	TGTGCCAGCAGCGTAGGACAGGGGGGCAATGAGCAGTTCTTC
TRBV18	TRBJ1-1	few	TRBD1	13	CASSEQGMAEAFF	TGTGCCAGCTCAGAACAGGGGATGGCTGAAGCTTTCTTT
TRBV10-1	TRBJ1-1	.	.	11	CASSEGAKAFF	TGCGCCAGCAGTGAGGGGGCGAAGGCTTTCTTT
TRBV7-8	TRBJ1-2	.	TRBD1	13	CASSRDRVSGYTF	TGTGCCAGCAGCCGCGACAGGGTCAGCGGCTACACCTTC
TRBV29-1	TRBJ1-1	few	.	12	CSVAVVNTEAFF	TGCAGCGTTGCAGTGGTGAACACTGAAGCTTTCTTT
TRBV25-1	TRBJ1-6	few	.	13	CASSDRNNSPLHF	TGTGCCAGCAGTGACAGAAATAATTCACCCCTCCACTTT
TRBV25-1	TRBJ2-7	few	.	14	CASSEGGLGYEQYF	TGTGCCAGCAGTGAGGGGGGGCTAGGCTACGAGCAGTACTTC
TRBV5-6	TRBJ1-1	.	.	13	CASSLLLEAEAFF	TGTGCCAGCAGCCTACTACTGGAGGCGGAAGCTTTCTTT
TRBV7-2	TRBJ1-5	many	TRBD1	16	CASSWTGGRSNQPQHF	TGTGCCAGCAGCTGGACAGGGGGCAGGAGCAATCAGCCCCAGCATTTT
TRBV12-3/TRBV12-4	TRBJ2-3	.	.	14	CASRTGMGTDTQYF	TGTGCCAGCAGAACAGGGATGGGTACAGATACGCAGTATTTT
TRBV6-2/TRBV6-3	TRBJ1-1	few	.	18	CASSYSEGPGYRNTEAFF	TGTGCCAGCAGTTACTCCGAGGGGCCCGGTTATAGGAACACTGAAGCTTTCTTT
TRBV7-7	TRBJ2-5	many	.	13	CASSLTTTETQYF	TGTGCCAGCAGCTTGACCACAACGGAGACCCAGTACTTC
TRBV30	TRBJ2-7	few	.	14	CAWRTQGRDYEQYF	TGTGCCTGGAGAACCCAGGGGCGTGACTACGAGCAGTACTTC
TRBV9	TRBJ2-5	.	.	14	CASSVGSSTETQYF	TGTGCCAGCAGCGTAGGATCTTCTACGGAGACCCAGTACTTC
TRBV21-1	TRBJ2-5	few	.	14	CASSVTPRQETQYF	TGTGCCAGCAGCGTTACCCCCAGACAAGAGACCCAGTACTTC
TRBV7-9	TRBJ2-3	few	TRBD1	15	CASSSPTGSTDTQYF	TGTGCCAGCAGCTCGCCGACAGGGAGCACAGATACGCAGTATTTT
TRBV11-2	TRBJ2-7	.	.	14	CASSSGMALQEQYF	TGTGCCAGCAGCTCCGGCATGGCCCTTCAGGAGCAGTACTTC
TRBV5-1	TRBJ2-3	many	.	14	CASSLGLNTDTQYF	TGCGCCAGCAGCTTAGGGCTAAATACAGATACGCAGTATTTT
TRBV5-1	TRBJ1-1	few	TRBD1	13	CASSLGTGSRAFF	TGCGCCAGCAGCCTTGGGACAGGTTCCAGGGCTTTCTTT
TRBV7-2	TRBJ1-5	few	TRBD1	15	CASSRQGGSNQPQHF	TGTGCCAGCAGCCGACAGGGGGGTAGCAATCAGCCCCAGCATTTT
TRBV10-2	TRBJ2-7	.	.	14	CASRSARVPYEQYF	TGCGCCAGCAGGTCCGCTCGGGTCCCCTACGAGCAGTACTTC
TRBV7-9	TRBJ1-6	.	.	15	CASTLGGYPGSPLHF	TGTGCCAGCACCCTAGGAGGGTATCCGGGCTCACCCCTCCACTTT
TRBV5-1	TRBJ2-5	.	TRBD1	13	CASSEQGAETQYF	TGCGCCAGCAGCGAGCAGGGGGCAGAGACCCAGTACTTC
TRBV24-1	TRBJ2-1	few	TRBD1	15	CATSDRQGFLNEQFF	TGTGCCACCAGTGATAGACAGGGTTTTCTCAATGAGCAGTTCTTC
TRBV29-1	TRBJ2-1	few	TRBD2	14	CSVDAAGGQPEQFF	TGCAGCGTTGACGCAGCGGGGGGCCAGCCTGAGCAGTTCTTC
TRBV4-2	TRBJ2-3	many	TRBD1	17	CASSPIQDRGLKDTQYF	TGTGCCAGCAGCCCTATACAGGACAGGGGGCTGAAAGATACGCAGTATTTT
TRBV7-2	TRBJ2-1	many	.	11	CASSLIDEQFF	TGTGCCAGCAGCCTGATCGATGAGCAGTTCTTC
TRBV20-1	TRBJ2-3	.	TRBD1	13	CSVGQGASDTQYF	TGCAGTGTAGGACAGGGGGCGTCAGATACGCAGTATTTT
TRBV7-9	TRBJ1-2	few	TRBD1	13	CASSPGQRYGYTF	TGTGCCAGCAGCCCGGGACAGAGATATGGCTACACCTTC
TRBV29-1	TRBJ2-7	many	TRBD2	12	CSVEGSGNEQYF	TGCAGCGTTGAAGGGAGCGGGAACGAGCAGTACTTC
TRBV7-2	TRBJ2-3	.	TRBD2	15	CASGDGRTSTDTQYF	TGTGCCAGCGGAGACGGGAGGACTAGCACAGATACGCAGTATTTT
TRBV12-3/TRBV12-4	TRBJ2-3	.	.	15	CASSPSGVGADTQYF	TGTGCCAGCTCCCCTTCGGGGGTAGGGGCAGATACGCAGTATTTT
TRBV11-3	TRBJ1-1	.	TRBD1	16	CASSLSSGTGGTEAFF	TGTGCCAGCAGCCTCTCCTCCGGGACAGGGGGCACTGAAGCTTTCTTT
TRBV2	TRBJ1-5	.	.	15	CASSEWQVQNQPQHF	TGTGCCAGCAGTGAATGGCAGGTCCAGAATCAGCCCCAGCATTTT
TRBV5-5	TRBJ1-5	few	.	14	CASSFAGSNQPQHF	TGTGCCAGCAGCTTTGCTGGGAGCAATCAGCCCCAGCATTTT
TRBV5-1	TRBJ2-7	.	TRBD2	14	CASSGGDYYYEQYF	TGCGCCAGCAGCGGAGGGGACTACTACTACGAGCAGTACTTC
TRBV27	TRBJ2-7	.	.	14	CASSVIPGHYEQYF	TGTGCCAGCAGTGTAATTCCGGGACATTACGAGCAGTACTTC
TRBV9	TRBJ1-2	.	.	15	CASSVLDRPNYGYTF	TGTGCCAGCAGCGTTCTGGACAGACCTAACTATGGCTACACCTTC
TRBV12-3/TRBV12-4	TRBJ1-2	many	TRBD1	15	CASSLRTGGNYGYTF	TGTGCCAGCAGTTTAAGGACAGGAGGAAACTATGGCTACACCTTC
TRBV4-3	TRBJ1-1	few	TRBD1	15	CASSQGQGVDTEAFF	TGCGCCAGCAGCCAAGGACAGGGGGTAGACACTGAAGCTTTCTTT
TRBV7-9	TRBJ1-6	few	.	13	CASSLMGESPLHF	TGTGCCAGCAGCTTAATGGGGGAATCACCCCTCCACTTT
TRBV4-3	TRBJ1-5	.	.	16	CASSQDLQDGNQPQHF	TGCGCCAGCAGCCAAGATCTCCAGGATGGGAATCAGCCCCAGCATTTT
TRBV20-1	TRBJ1-2	.	TRBD1	13	CSARDPGGYGYTF	TGCAGTGCTAGAGATCCAGGGGGCTATGGCTACACCTTC
TRBV7-9	TRBJ1-1	many	TRBD1	15	CASSPVRDRATEAFF	TGTGCCAGCAGCCCCGTACGGGACAGGGCAACTGAAGCTTTCTTT
TRBV5-1	TRBJ2-3	.	TRBD2	14	CAGSSGETTDTQYF	TGCGCCGGGAGTAGCGGGGAGACCACAGATACGCAGTATTTT
TRBV4-1	TRBJ1-2	.	.	14	CASSQDVRAGGYTF	TGCGCCAGCAGCCAAGATGTGAGGGCGGGAGGCTACACCTTC
TRBV4-2	TRBJ2-7	few	TRBD2	15	CASSQDAGGGYEQYF	TGTGCCAGCAGCCAAGATGCGGGGGGGGGCTACGAGCAGTACTTC
TRBV6-5	TRBJ2-1	few	TRBD1	18	CASSYGSAGQGFYNEQFF	TGTGCCAGCAGTTACGGGTCGGCGGGACAGGGTTTCTACAATGAGCAGTTCTTC